The present T cell receptor (beta chain) was sequenced within a study of T cell responses to AZD1222 COVID-19 vaccine. This table comes from immunoSEQ multiplex PCR, and its TCRdb copy is limited to in-frame clones, with some not included. The sample lists under 140,000 clones, about nine tenths seen once, with more than 2% in the top ten. V was pared by 4 bases and J by 1 base, with 11 bases between. This CDR3 is 14 amino acids long. Germline V gene sequence: CDR1 SGHRS, CDR2 YFSETQ. The source is an adult who received the AZD1222 COVID-19 vaccine. The material sequenced was peripheral blood, taken 28 days after the second AZD1222 dose. The rearrangement links TRBV5-1 to TRBJ1-1, with D possibly TRBD1 on 5 matching bases. CDR3 amino acids: CASSTGTANTEAFF. In nucleotides, the CDR3 is TGCGCCAGCAGCACCGGGACGGCGAACACTGAAGCTTTCTTT.